The 31 T cell receptor beta chains below all came from one sample that was sequenced in a study of blood T cell repertoires in COVID-19. This table comes from immunoSEQ multiplex PCR, and its TCRdb copy is limited to in-frame clones, with some not included. The profile shows 160,000 or so clones, roughly 93% of them singletons. The specimen sequenced was peripheral blood. These receptors came from a man aged 18 to 30 with acute or convalescent COVID-19.

This chain joins TRBV5-6 and TRBJ2-5; 7 nucleotides line up with TRBD2. V was clipped by 0 bases and J by 3 bases; unmatched bases: 8. Germline assignment: CDR1 SGHDT and CDR2 YYEEEE. This CDR3 contains 16 residues. CDR3 sequence: CASSLDLGLAEETQYF. Written as DNA, the CDR3 is TGTGCCAGCAGCTTGGATCTAGGCCTAGCGGAAGAGACCCAGTACTTC.

This rearrangement joins TRBV5-1 to TRBJ2-2; 7 nucleotides line up with TRBD1. The V and J ends lost 3 bases and 0 bases, in that order; junction bases with no gene match: 11. This CDR3 has 18 amino acids. The germline V gene has CDR1 SGHRS and CDR2 YFSETQ. CDR3 region: CASSYFGQADSNTGELFF. CDR3 sequence (DNA): TGCGCCAGCAGCTATTTCGGACAGGCAGATTCGAACACCGGGGAGCTGTTTTTT. The complete variable domain, with remaining parts taken from reference TRBV5-1 and TRBJ2-2, reads KAGVTQTPRYLIKTRGQQVTLSCSPISGHRSVSWYQQTPGQGLQFLFEYFSETQRNKGNFPGRFSGRQFSNSRSEMNVSTLELGDSALYLCASSYFGQADSNTGELFFGEGSRLTVL.

The V call is TRBV18, the J call TRBJ2-7; 8 bases fit TRBD1. This CDR3 has 15 residues. Looked up from germline, CDR1 is KGHSH and CDR2 is LQKENI. J was trimmed by 7 bases and V by 4 bases; bases with no gene match: 12. The CDR3 bases are TGTGCCAGCTCACAGTCCGGGACAGGACTGGGAGAGCAGTACTTC. As protein: CASSQSGTGLGEQYF.

The chain employs TRBV10-1 and TRBJ2-1; 11 nucleotides align to TRBD2. This CDR3 spans 15 amino acids. Germline CDR1 WNHNN, CDR2 SYGVQD (reference sequence). The junction had 5 bases not matched to a gene; V was cut back by 3 bases and J by 7 bases. This chain's CDR3 is CASSDPSGRMNEQFF. The CDR3 DNA follows: TGCGCCAGCAGTGACCCTAGCGGGAGGATGAATGAGCAGTTCTTC.

CDR3 residues: CASTTLGAAYNEQFF. CDR3 in DNA: TGTGCCAGCACTACTCTTGGGGCAGCCTACAATGAGCAGTTCTTC. V gene TRBV27 combines with J gene TRBJ2-1, with a tentative D call TRBD1 (5 bases). V was pared by 7 bases and J by 2 bases, with 15 bases between. The CDR3 runs 15 residues. The V gene's germline CDR1 is MNHEY and CDR2 SMNVEV (reference sequence).

The V and J genes are TRBV16 and TRBJ1-3, with D possibly being TRBD1 (6 bases). V was clipped by 0 bases and J by 5 bases, with 20 bases between them. CDR1 and CDR2 from the germline V gene are KGHSY and FQNENV. This CDR3 is built from 18 residues. Written as DNA, the CDR3 is TGTGCCAGCAGCCAATCTGAGTGGGACATTGGGCGGCGAAACACCATATATTTT. Translation gives CASSQSEWDIGRRNTIYF.

The V gene is TRBV24-1, the J gene TRBJ2-3, with TRBD1 as a possible D gene (5 bases). The CDR3 is made up of 15 amino acids. V was pared by 7 bases and J by 3 bases, with 16 bases between. The V gene's germline CDR1 is KGHDR and CDR2 SFDVKD. CDR3 in amino acids: CATRPTVDETDTQYF. CDR3 coding DNA: TGTGCCACCAGGCCGACAGTAGATGAGACAGATACGCAGTATTTT.

This clone was picked up one time. The rearrangement uses TRBV30 and TRBJ2-7; D possibly corresponds to TRBD2 (7 bases). V lost 6 bases and J lost 2, with 17 bases in between. The CDR3 contains 14 residues. Germline V CDR1 and CDR2: GTSNPN, SVGIG (reference sequence). The CDR3 DNA sequence: TGTGCCTGCCCAACGGGGGCGGGGGCCTACGAGCAGTACTTC. This translates into CACPTGAGAYEQYF.

V and J are TRBV10-1 and TRBJ2-1; 9 bases align to TRBD2. Germline lookup yields CDR1 WNHNN and CDR2 SYGVQD (reference sequence). This CDR3 has 18 residues. V was pared by 1 base and J by 10 bases, with 17 bases of the junction left unmatched. The CDR3 is CASSEFGTSLENRKEQFF. The CDR3, as DNA: TGCGCCAGCAGTGAGTTCGGGACTAGCTTAGAAAACCGTAAAGAGCAGTTCTTC.

V gene TRBV21-1 combines with J gene TRBJ1-3; no DNA check was done on the table's D call, TRBD1. TRBV21-1 is a known pseudogene. The CDR3 runs 14 residues. The chain's CDR3 is CASRGRGSGNTIYF. The DNA for the CDR3 is TGTGCCAGCAGGGGCAGGGGCTCTGGAAACACCATATATTTT.

The sample holds one count of this clone. The rearrangement joins TRBV21-1 to TRBJ2-7; whether TRBD2, the table's D call, matches the DNA was not checked. TRBV21-1 is a pseudogene segment. The CDR3 spans 19 residues. CDR3 amino acids: CASSKGGTSGGVLPYEQYF. In nucleotides, the CDR3 is TGTGCCAGCAGCAAAGGCGGGACTAGCGGGGGAGTATTACCCTACGAGCAGTACTTC.

Only one count was recorded for this clone. This rearrangement joins TRBV20-1 to TRBJ1-2; maybe TRBD1 (5 bases). The CDR3 contains 15 residues. Germline CDR1 and CDR2: DFQATT and SNEGSKA (reference sequence). Trimming cost V 3 bases and J 6 bases, with 20 bases left between them. In DNA, the CDR3 is TGCAGTGCTAGTCTAACAATGACGGGGGTTGATGGCTACACCTTC. This gives the protein CSASLTMTGVDGYTF.

This chain uses TRBV7-9 with TRBJ2-1; 7 nucleotides agree with TRBD1. CDR1 and CDR2 (germline): SEHNR, FQNEAQ (reference sequence). Trimming at V came to 0 bases and at J to 2 bases, leaving 1 base not matched to a gene. This CDR3 has 15 residues. CDR3 sequence: CASSLATGTYNEQFF. In nucleotides, the CDR3 is TGTGCCAGCAGCTTAGCGACAGGGACCTACAATGAGCAGTTCTTC.

V usage is TRBV7-6 and J usage is TRBJ2-5; D uncertain. The CDR3 runs 16 residues. With 0 bases removed from V and 0 bases from J, the gap between germline ends came to 11 bases. Germline V lookup: CDR1 SGHVS, CDR2 FNYEAQ. The CDR3 region has the DNA TGTGCCAGCAGCTTAGCGAGTAGTTTGTACCAAGAGACCCAGTACTTC. Translation: CASSLASSLYQETQYF.

The rearrangement joins TRBV19 to TRBJ2-2; a weak D match, TRBD2 (6 bases). Germline V gene sequence: CDR1 LNHDA, CDR2 SQIVND (reference sequence). V lost 5 bases and J lost 4, with 20 bases in between. This CDR3 comprises 17 residues. The CDR3 coding sequence is TGTGCCAGTAGTGGGGGACTGGGGGAGAGGGTCACCGGGGAGCTGTTTTTT. Protein: CASSGGLGERVTGELFF.

CDR3 residues: CASSPDRVYGYTF. The CDR3 DNA follows: TGTGCCAGCTCCCCGGACAGGGTCTATGGCTACACCTTC. The V call is TRBV18, the J call TRBJ1-2, with 8 bases aligning to TRBD1. From germline, CDR1 is KGHSH and CDR2 LQKENI. V shed 6 bases, J shed 4 bases, and the junction held 4 bases outside the gene matches. CDR3 length equals 13 residues.

The V and J genes are TRBV11-2 and TRBJ1-6; TRBD1 agrees at 8 bases. The CDR3 consists of 15 residues. The junction had 10 bases not matched to a gene; V was cut back by 7 bases and J by 8 bases. Germline CDR1 reads SGHAT; CDR2 reads FQNNGV. The DNA of the CDR3 is TGTGCCAGCAACAAAATCAAGGACAGGGATTCACCCCTCCACTTT. Translation: CASNKIKDRDSPLHF.

This chain connects TRBV1 to TRBJ2-7; the table's D call of TRBD2 was not tested on the DNA. TRBV1 has pseudogene status. The CDR3 is made up of 21 amino acids. The DNA of the CDR3 is TGCACCAGCAGCCAGCGGGTGGGATCCTTTCTGCTTATGATGATTGGCTACGAGCAGTACTTC. Residues: CTSSQRVGSFLLMMIGYEQYF.

This sequence joins TRBV29-1 and TRBJ1-1; 9 bases are a match to TRBD1. The CDR3 is 12 amino acids. Germline assignment: CDR1 SQVTM and CDR2 ANQGSEA. The CDR3 here is CRAGQGNTEAFF. As DNA, the CDR3 is TGCAGGGCGGGACAGGGGAACACTGAAGCTTTCTTT. Full variable domain (rest looked up from reference TRBV29-1 and TRBJ1-1): SAVISQKPSRDICQRGTSLTIQCQVDSQVTMMFWYRQQPGQSLTLIATANQGSEATYESGFVIDKFPISRPNLTFSTLTVSNMSPEDSSIYLCRAGQGNTEAFFGQGTRLTVV.

The chain employs TRBV5-1 and TRBJ1-1; D is undetermined. The CDR3 has 13 residues. Per the germline V gene, CDR1 is SGHRS and CDR2 is YFSETQ. V lost 5 bases and J 1 base, leaving 9 bases between the germline ends. DNA of the CDR3: TGCGCCAGCAGTCCCCCACAGAACACTGAAGCTTTCTTT. Its translation is CASSPPQNTEAFF.

This clone was seen only a few times. V usage is TRBV10-3 and J usage is TRBJ2-5; TRBD2 agrees at 8 bases. Germline assignment: CDR1 ENHRY and CDR2 SYGVKD. The trim removed 4 bases at V and 4 bases at J, leaving 5 bases unmatched. The CDR3 has 14 amino acids. The CDR3 reads CAISGTRGGETQYF. In nucleotides, the CDR3 is TGTGCCATCAGTGGAACTCGGGGGGGAGAGACCCAGTACTTC.

The genes are TRBV24-1 and TRBJ1-5; D possibly corresponds to TRBD1 (5 bases). V was pared by 1 base and J by 1 base, with 13 bases between. This CDR3 is built from 17 residues. Per germline, CDR1 KGHDR and CDR2 SFDVKD. This CDR3 reads CATSDFVPGESNQPQHF. The DNA of the CDR3 is TGTGCCACCAGTGATTTCGTCCCGGGGGAAAGCAATCAGCCCCAGCATTTT.

The V call is TRBV29-1, the J call TRBJ1-1, with 9 bases lining up with TRBD1. The germline V gene has CDR1 SQVTM and CDR2 ANQGSEA. Trimming cost V 1 base and J 7 bases; bases outside gene matches: 10. This CDR3 is 15 amino acids long. CDR3 DNA: TGCAGCGTTGAAGTGCGACCCGGGACAGGGCTTGAAGCTTTCTTT. This sequence encodes CSVEVRPGTGLEAFF.

The chain combines TRBV18 with TRBJ2-5, with D tentatively TRBD2 (5 bases). The CDR3 is 14 amino acids. Looked up from germline, CDR1 is KGHSH and CDR2 is LQKENI. The V end was cut by 6 bases, the J end by 3 bases, with 14 bases between. The CDR3 is CASSENRGEETQYF. The CDR3 bases are TGTGCCAGCTCTGAGAACCGGGGTGAAGAGACCCAGTACTTC.

The chain joins TRBV19 to TRBJ2-3; 8 bases line up with TRBD2. CDR1 LNHDA and CDR2 SQIVND come from the germline V gene (reference sequence). The CDR3 covers 17 residues. The J segment lost 2 bases and the V segment lost 1 base, leaving 8 bases of the junction unmatched. CDR3 in amino acids: CASSIGGAGGHTDTQYF. The DNA for the CDR3 is TGTGCCAGTAGTATAGGGGGGGCGGGAGGCCACACAGATACGCAGTATTTT.

J is TRBJ2-7 and V is TRBV5-1, with a weak D call TRBD1 (6 bases). V was clipped by 4 bases and J by 5 bases, with 10 bases between them. Germline CDR1 SGHRS, CDR2 YFSETQ. CDR3 size: 12 residues. This chain's CDR3 is CASSPPGDEQYF. The CDR3 DNA follows: TGCGCCAGCAGCCCTCCAGGGGACGAGCAGTACTTC.

A single count supports this clone. This rearrangement joins TRBV20-1 to TRBJ1-5; 9 nucleotides agree with TRBD1. The CDR3 runs 15 residues. The junction had 6 bases not matched to a gene; V was cut back by 3 bases and J by 3 bases. Germline V lookup: CDR1 DFQATT, CDR2 SNEGSKA (reference sequence). CDR3 residues: CSASRQGDFNQPQHF. DNA for the CDR3: TGCAGTGCTAGTCGACAGGGGGATTTCAATCAGCCCCAGCATTTT.

The rearrangement links TRBV9 to TRBJ2-2; D is unresolved. The germline V gene encodes CDR1 SGDLS and CDR2 YYNGEE. The V gene lost 4 bases and the J gene lost 0 bases, with 16 bases spanning the gap. This CDR3 has 17 amino acids. In DNA, the CDR3 is TGTGCCAGCAGCTACCCCTGGGTAGGAGCGAACACCGGGGAGCTGTTTTTT. It yields the protein CASSYPWVGANTGELFF.

This chain connects TRBV24-1 to TRBJ1-5; 10 nucleotides agree with TRBD1. CDR1 KGHDR and CDR2 SFDVKD come from the germline V gene. This CDR3 has 16 amino acids. The junction had 8 bases not matched to a gene; V was cut back by 4 bases and J by 6 bases. The CDR3 region is CATSECRDRGCQPQHF. The DNA for the CDR3 is TGTGCCACCAGTGAGTGCCGGGACAGGGGATGTCAGCCCCAGCATTTT.

The gene calls are TRBV9 and TRBJ2-3, with 10 bases lining up with TRBD2. The CDR3 length is 16 residues. Germline V gives CDR1 SGDLS, CDR2 YYNGEE. The junction had 7 bases not matched to a gene; V was cut back by 4 bases and J by 2 bases. This CDR3 reads CASSSGRGGNTDTQYF. The CDR3 nucleotides are TGTGCCAGCAGCAGCGGGAGGGGGGGAAACACAGATACGCAGTATTTT.

The V gene is TRBV2, the J gene TRBJ1-5; D unclear. V was cut by 8 bases and J by 7 bases, with 18 bases left in between. The CDR3 runs 14 residues. The V gene's germline CDR1 is SNHLY and CDR2 FYNNEI. CDR3 nucleotide sequence: TGTGCCAGCTTGGACCGACCAACGGGGCAGCCCCAGCATTTT. Its translation is CASLDRPTGQPQHF.